These 5 T cell receptor beta chains originate from one sample sequenced in a study of Graves' ophthalmopathy and Graves' hyperthyroidism. The authors amplified TCR beta CDR3 regions from RNA transcripts. Second-round multiplex PCR came after a first-round RT-PCR that employed HTBI primers. TCRdb analysed the multiplex PCR reads with MiXCR anew, one entry per CDR3 protein. The sample includes about 740,000 distinct CDR3 sequences, roughly 40% of them seen just once. Sequences were obtained from peripheral blood. All receptors come from an adult man with Graves' ophthalmopathy.

At least ten counts were recorded for this clonotype. The gene calls are TRBV2 and TRBJ1-2, with D possibly TRBD1 on 6 matching bases. This CDR3 has 15 amino acids. Germline lookup yields CDR1 SNHLY and CDR2 FYNNEI. V was shortened by 4 bases and J by 4 bases, with 16 bases between the two germline ends. DNA for the CDR3: TGTGCCAGCAGTGTGGTGCAGGGGACCCGCTATGGCTACACCTTC. Translating gives CASSVVQGTRYGYTF. The full variable domain, in which reference TRBV2 and TRBJ1-2 provide the parts outside the CDR3, is EPEVTQTPSHQVTQMGQEVILRCVPISNHLYFYWYRQILGQKVEFLVSFYNNEISEKSEIFDDQFSVERPDGSNFTLKIRSTKLEDSAMYFCASSVVQGTRYGYTFGSGTRLTVV.

This clonotype was counted many times. The V gene is TRBV25-1, the J gene TRBJ1-1; no clear D gene. Looked up from germline, CDR1 is MGHDK and CDR2 is SYGVNS. V shed 8 bases and J shed 7 bases, with 14 bases lying between them. There are 12 residues in the CDR3. CDR3 sequence reads: CASLEGGNEAFF. The CDR3 DNA is TGTGCCAGCCTTGAGGGAGGGAATGAAGCTTTCTTT.

In this sample, this clonotype turned up many times. The chain's CDR3 is CASSARGGGYTF. DNA for the CDR3: TGTGCCAGTAGTGCGCGGGGAGGTGGCTACACCTTC. The chain recombines TRBV19 with TRBJ1-2; D not resolved. With 5 bases removed from V and 7 bases from J, the gap between germline ends came to 11 bases. Germline V gene lookup returns CDR1 LNHDA and CDR2 SQIVND (reference sequence). The CDR3 totals 12 residues.

The chain uses TRBV9 and TRBJ1-6; D is unresolved. CDR1 is SGDLS, CDR2 YYNGEE, per germline. The CDR3 is 15 residues long. The germline V and J ends were trimmed by 6 bases and 7 bases, with 17 bases remaining between them. CDR3 bases: TGTGCCAGCACCCAAGCGTGGCAGCACAATTCACCCCTCCACTTT. Protein sequence: CASTQAWQHNSPLHF.

The chain joins TRBV7-9 to TRBJ2-5; maybe TRBD1 (6 bases). CDR3 length: 15 amino acids. Trimming removed 4 bases from V and 5 bases from J, with 17 bases in between. Germline values: CDR1 SEHNR, CDR2 FQNEAQ (reference sequence). The DNA for the CDR3 is TGTGCCAGCAGCTCTTATCAGGGGCGCAAGGAGACCCAGTACTTC. This codes for CASSSYQGRKETQYF.